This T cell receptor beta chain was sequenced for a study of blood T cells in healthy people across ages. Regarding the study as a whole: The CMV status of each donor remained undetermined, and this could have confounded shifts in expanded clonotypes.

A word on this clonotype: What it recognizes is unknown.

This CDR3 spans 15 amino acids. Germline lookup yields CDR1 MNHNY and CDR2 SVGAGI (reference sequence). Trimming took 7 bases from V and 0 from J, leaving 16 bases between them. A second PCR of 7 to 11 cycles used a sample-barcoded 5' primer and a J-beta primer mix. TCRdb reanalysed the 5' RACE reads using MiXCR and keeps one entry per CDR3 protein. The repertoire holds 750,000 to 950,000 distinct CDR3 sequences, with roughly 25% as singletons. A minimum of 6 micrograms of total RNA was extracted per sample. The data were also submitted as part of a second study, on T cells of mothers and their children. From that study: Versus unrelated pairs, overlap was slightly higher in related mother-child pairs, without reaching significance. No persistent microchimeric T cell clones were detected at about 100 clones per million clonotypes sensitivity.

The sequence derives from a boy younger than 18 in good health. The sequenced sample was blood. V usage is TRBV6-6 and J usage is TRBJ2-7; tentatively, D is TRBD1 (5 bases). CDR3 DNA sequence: TGTGCCAGCATTCAAGGGGCAGGAAGCTCCTACGAGCAGTACTTC. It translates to CASIQGAGSSYEQYF.